The following is a T cell receptor (beta chain) sequence with its context. This CDR3 has 16 amino acids. The V gene's germline CDR1 is SGHTA and CDR2 FQGTGA. With 1 base removed from V and 2 bases from J, the gap between germline ends came to 11 bases. These data originate in a study of technical replicates of blood from several donors. The method was immunoSEQ multiplex PCR; TCRdb's version includes in-frame clones alone and lacks a portion of them. The table lists 60,000 to 80,000 clones, about 87% of them singletons. V is TRBV7-3 and J is TRBJ2-2; D is unresolved. Source material: PBMCs. The sequence derives from a human donor in good health. Some clones in this sample may be carry-over from other donors' samples. The CDR3 spells CASSLIDAGNTGELFF. The CDR3 DNA is TGTGCCAGCAGCTTAATTGACGCAGGAAACACCGGGGAGCTGTTTTTT.